Following are 31 T cell receptor beta chains from one sample sequenced in a study of low-dose radiotherapy and immunotherapy resistance in tumors. Alpha- and beta-chain coverage of first-strand cDNA came from TRAV- and TRBV-specific primers. It was with a constant-region primer and a V-primer adapter that TCRs were amplified over approximately 18 PCR cycles. TCRdb fed the reads into MiXCR, producing one record per CDR3 protein. The sample lists approximately 45,000 distinct CDR3 sequences, around a quarter seen once, with about 9.4% in the top ten. Described time point: after trial treatment. Sample treatment: LDRT plus nivolumab, ipilimumab, low-dose cyclophosphamide and aspirin (RACIN trial). The material was PBMCs, obtained after low-dose radiotherapy plus immunotherapy. These receptors were collected from a male donor with prostate cancer.

This chain links TRBV28 with TRBJ1-5; possibly TRBD1 for D (6 bases). CDR3 size: 13 residues. Germline V gives CDR1 MDHEN, CDR2 SYDVKM. Trimming shortened V by 7 bases and J by 5 bases, and 12 bases separated the two germline ends. The CDR3 DNA reads TGTGCCAGCATGACAGGAGTGTATCAGCCCCAGCATTTT. It codes for CASMTGVYQPQHF.

In its sample, this clonotype was seen many times. The gene calls are TRBV20-1 and TRBJ1-1; D uncertain. The CDR3 loop spans 15 amino acids. V lost 0 bases and J 2 bases, leaving 13 bases between the germline ends. In germline, CDR1 is DFQATT, CDR2 SNEGSKA (reference sequence). CDR3: CSARDRPGYNTEAFF. The CDR3 nucleotides are TGCAGTGCTAGAGATCGGCCAGGCTACAACACTGAAGCTTTCTTT.

This clonotype is a singleton in its sample. The chain links TRBV5-5 to TRBJ2-1, with 10 bases that match TRBD2. This CDR3 is 16 amino acids long. The J segment lost 8 bases and the V segment lost 1 base, leaving 9 bases of the junction unmatched. Germline V lookup: CDR1 SGHKS, CDR2 YYEKEE (reference sequence). DNA for the CDR3: TGTGCCAGCAGCTTGTTTACTAGCGGGGTACGCTATGAGCAGTTCTTC. It is translated as CASSLFTSGVRYEQFF.

This clonotype was found many times. The chain couples TRBV30 to TRBJ2-1; D unresolved. The CDR3 has 13 residues. V was shortened by 4 bases and J by 4 bases, with 11 bases between the two germline ends. The germline gives CDR1 GTSNPN, CDR2 SVGIG (reference sequence). The CDR3 here is CAWTETIYNEQFF. The CDR3 coding sequence is TGTGCCTGGACAGAGACCATATACAATGAGCAGTTCTTC.

This clonotype was counted a few times. The chain combines TRBV12-3 or TRBV12-4 with TRBJ1-3; 10 nucleotides agree with TRBD1. With V trimmed by 5 bases and J by 4 bases, 8 bases remained unmatched. The CDR3 has 16 residues. The CDR3 here is CASSLRQGARGNTIYF. DNA of the CDR3: TGTGCCAGCAGTCTTCGACAGGGGGCGCGGGGAAACACCATATATTTT.

The genes are TRBV11-3 and TRBJ2-7; TRBD2 matches at 9 bases. This CDR3 region has 17 residues. After removal of 2 bases from V and 5 bases from J, the junction contained 13 bases not matched to a gene. Germline values: CDR1 SGHNT, CDR2 YENEEA. The CDR3, as DNA: TGTGCCAGCAGCTTACGGTCTGGCGGGAGGGCCCAGGACGAGCAGTACTTC. It encodes CASSLRSGGRAQDEQYF.

This clonotype was recorded at least ten times. This chain links TRBV7-3 with TRBJ2-1; 8 nucleotides align to TRBD2. J lost 8 bases, V lost 5 bases, and 11 bases had no gene match. This CDR3 has 15 amino acids. The germline V gene has CDR1 SGHTA and CDR2 FQGTGA. This CDR3 is CASSTRLGGADEQFF. The CDR3 DNA reads as TGTGCCAGCAGCACCCGGCTCGGGGGGGCAGATGAGCAGTTCTTC. Together with reference TRBV7-3 and TRBJ2-1, the CDR3 gives the full variable domain: GAGVSQTPSNKVTEKGKYVELRCDPISGHTALYWYRQSLGQGPEFLIYFQGTGAADDSGLPNDRFFAVRPEGSVSTLKIQRTERGDSAVYLCASSTRLGGADEQFFGPGTRLTVL.

This clonotype was counted at least ten times. V and J are TRBV6-1 and TRBJ1-6; D gene ambiguous. The CDR3 runs 14 residues. CDR1 is MNHNS, CDR2 SASEGT, per germline. The germline V and J ends were trimmed by 1 base and 7 bases, with 8 bases remaining between them. DNA of the CDR3: TGTGCCAGCAGTGAAGATACAGCCAATTCACCCCTCCACTTT. Amino acids: CASSEDTANSPLHF.

This clonotype was detected many times. The gene calls are TRBV5-4 and TRBJ2-4; D tentatively reads TRBD1 or TRBD2 (6 bases each). Germline V lookup: CDR1 SGHNT, CDR2 YYREEE (reference sequence). The CDR3 totals 15 residues. V was clipped by 4 bases and J by 1 base, with 12 bases between them. CDR3 sequence (DNA): TGTGCCAGCAGCGAAACAGGGAGGGCCAAAAACATTCAGTACTTC. Protein sequence: CASSETGRAKNIQYF.

On this clonotype itself: This likely came from a read error, as a far larger clone is one base away. The CDR3 region has the DNA TGTGCCAGCAGCCAGGACCCCGGCCCCAACTACAATGAGCAGTACTTC. Protein sequence: CASSQDPGPNYNEQYF. The chain employs TRBV5-6 and TRBJ2-7, with D unclear. V lost 4 bases and J lost 7, with 24 bases in between. The germline CDR1 and CDR2 sequences are SGHDT and YYEEEE. CDR3 length equals 16 residues.

This clonotype was detected ten times or more. The rearrangement uses TRBV20-1 and TRBJ2-7, with 13 bases aligning to TRBD2. The germline V gene has CDR1 DFQATT and CDR2 SNEGSKA (reference sequence). J lost 5 bases, V lost 6 bases, and 13 bases had no gene match. This CDR3 has 16 amino acids. This chain's CDR3 is CSAPGLAGISWDEQYF. The CDR3 DNA reads TGCAGTGCCCCGGGACTAGCGGGAATCAGTTGGGACGAGCAGTACTTC.

This clonotype was counted only a few times. Given a far larger clone just one base away, this is likely a sequencing read error. The V call is TRBV13, the J call TRBJ2-1; 8 bases agree with TRBD1. Germline V lookup: CDR1 PRHDT, CDR2 FYEKMQ (reference sequence). This CDR3 is built from 15 residues. Trimming took 3 bases from V and 10 from J; bases not matched to a gene: 11. The CDR3 DNA reads as TGTGCCAGCAGCTTGGGGGGACAGGCGGGATACGAGCAGTTCTTC. It is translated as CASSLGGQAGYEQFF.

This clonotype was seen only a few times. The chain has TRBV12-5 and TRBJ1-3; the D is unclear. The germline V gene encodes CDR1 LGHNT and CDR2 FRNRAP. V was pared by 2 bases and J by 0 bases, with 8 bases between. This CDR3 is built from 15 residues. The CDR3 DNA sequence: TGTGCTAGTGGTTTGTACAGCACCTCTGGAAACACCATATATTTT. Residues: CASGLYSTSGNTIYF.

About this clonotype itself: It is unclear where the CDR3 begins or ends on the DNA, so no DNA is shown, and the CDR3 is as TCRdb lists it. The V call is TRBV28, the J call TRBJ1-2; the table names TRBD1, a call not compared with the DNA. From its first to its last residue, the CDR3 has 23 amino acids. The V gene's germline CDR1 is MDHEN and CDR2 SYDVKM. CDR3 loop: CASSYSGGSYNEQFFGTGDGYTF.

This clonotype was seen ten or more times. The V and J genes are TRBV7-9 and TRBJ2-1; D may be TRBD1 (6 bases). Germline CDR1 and CDR2: SEHNR and FQNEAQ (reference sequence). This CDR3 spans 13 amino acids. Trimming removed 5 bases from V and 8 bases from J, with 13 bases in between. CDR3 nucleotide sequence: TGTGCCAGCAGCCGAACAGGGCCGGATGAGCAGTTCTTC. Encoded protein: CASSRTGPDEQFF.

This clonotype was counted many times. The V call is TRBV3-1, the J call TRBJ2-1; possibly TRBD1 for D (6 bases). There are 15 residues in the CDR3. Trimming shortened V by 0 bases and J by 4 bases, and 10 bases separated the two germline ends. In germline, CDR1 is LGHDT, CDR2 YNNKEL (reference sequence). The CDR3 coding sequence is TGTGCCAGCAGCCAAGACGGACAGAGATACAATGAGCAGTTCTTC. Protein: CASSQDGQRYNEQFF.

About this clonotype itself: This likely reflects a read error, since a far larger clone is one base away. The chain is built from TRBV5-1 and TRBJ2-7; D is ambiguous. CDR1 and CDR2 (germline): SGHRS, YFSETQ. The CDR3 has 15 residues. Trimming left V 3 bases short and J 7 bases short, with 20 bases between. The CDR3 spells CASSSSQPAYNEQYF. CDR3 in DNA: TGCGCCAGCAGCTCATCCCAACCCGCTTACAATGAGCAGTACTTC.

The V call is TRBV5-6, the J call TRBJ1-2, with unresolved D. V lost 0 bases, J lost 7 bases, and 13 bases lay in between. Germline values: CDR1 SGHDT, CDR2 YYEEEE. The CDR3 sequence is 14 residues long. The CDR3 protein is CASSLGGLLGGYTF. The CDR3 nucleotides read TGTGCCAGCAGCTTGGGAGGATTGTTGGGTGGCTACACCTTC.

This clonotype appeared a single time. The rearrangement uses TRBV2 and TRBJ2-2; 10 positions agree with TRBD2. This CDR3 comprises 17 residues. Germline CDR1 is SNHLY and CDR2 is FYNNEI. V lost 2 bases and J lost 1; bases outside the gene matches: 4. The CDR3 here is CASSEWLAGENTGELFF. The DNA for the CDR3 is TGTGCCAGCAGTGAATGGCTAGCGGGGGAGAACACCGGGGAGCTGTTTTTT.

This clonotype was seen ten or more times. The J gene is TRBJ2-7, the V gene TRBV9; the match to TRBD2 covers 8 bases. The ends lost 0 bases at V and 6 bases at J; junction bases unmatched: 11. CDR3 length equals 16 residues. From germline, CDR1 is SGDLS and CDR2 YYNGEE. DNA of the CDR3: TGTGCCAGCAGCGTAGACGGGGGGGGCAGGGCGGTCGAGCAGTACTTC. Its translation: CASSVDGGGRAVEQYF.

The sample holds many counts of this clonotype. The V gene is TRBV10-3, the J gene TRBJ2-7, with 10 bases lining up with TRBD1. The germline V gene encodes CDR1 ENHRY and CDR2 SYGVKD. V lost 4 bases and J lost 2; bases outside the gene matches: 8. The CDR3 sequence is 16 residues long. CDR3 amino acids: CAISGGGTGEPYEQYF. CDR3 in DNA: TGTGCCATCAGTGGTGGCGGGACAGGGGAGCCCTACGAGCAGTACTTC.

This clonotype appeared many times. The chain carries TRBV6-1 and TRBJ2-5, with 10 bases lining up with TRBD1. V dropped 6 bases and J dropped 4; count of bases not matched to a gene: 5. The CDR3 runs to 14 residues. CDR1 is MNHNS, CDR2 SASEGT, per germline. In DNA, the CDR3 is TGTGCCAGCAGCCCGGGACAGGGGATAGAGACCCAGTACTTC. It yields the protein CASSPGQGIETQYF.

This clonotype has ten or more counts. The rearrangement uses TRBV2 and TRBJ2-2; 9 positions match TRBD2. The germline CDR1 and CDR2 sequences are SNHLY and FYNNEI. V dropped 4 bases and J dropped 4; count of bases not matched to a gene: 4. The CDR3 loop spans 15 amino acids. The DNA for the CDR3 is TGTGCCAGCAGTGTAGCGGGAGTAAGCACCGGGGAGCTGTTTTTT. It encodes CASSVAGVSTGELFF.

Worth noting for this clonotype: One base separates it from a far larger clone, so it is likely a read error. V usage is TRBV27 and J usage is TRBJ2-1, with 7 positions matching TRBD1. Germline V gene sequence: CDR1 MNHEY, CDR2 SMNVEV (reference sequence). CDR3 size: 17 residues. V shed 2 bases and J 10 bases; nucleotides not matched to a gene: 17. The CDR3 loop reads CASSLIFGTGDSYEQFF. DNA of the CDR3: TGTGCCAGCAGTTTAATTTTCGGTACAGGGGATTCCTACGAGCAGTTCTTC.

Ten or more counts support this clonotype. V and J are TRBV15 and TRBJ2-1; D unresolved. V shed 5 bases and J shed 4 bases, with 9 bases lying between them. CDR1 and CDR2 (germline): LNHNV, YYDKDF (reference sequence). The CDR3 contains 13 residues. The CDR3 protein is CATSSSTYNEQFF. The DNA for the CDR3 is TGTGCCACCAGCTCTTCTACATACAATGAGCAGTTCTTC.

Turning to this clonotype: It differs at one base from a far larger clone, so likely a read error. V gene TRBV6-5 combines with J gene TRBJ1-5, with D possibly being TRBD1 (5 bases). Germline V gene sequence: CDR1 MNHEY, CDR2 SVGAGI. Trimming took 10 bases from V and 9 from J, leaving 22 bases between them. The CDR3 covers 14 residues. The CDR3 is CANTSGGGTGPQHF. The CDR3, as DNA: TGTGCCAACACCTCAGGTGGGGGTACAGGGCCCCAGCATTTT.

This clonotype was recorded at least ten times. This chain uses TRBV7-2 with TRBJ2-4; no reliable D call. This CDR3 spans 14 amino acids. V lost 5 bases and J lost 0, with 8 bases in between. Per the germline V gene, CDR1 is SGHTA and CDR2 is FQGNSA. The DNA for the CDR3 is TGTGCCAGCAGCCCCGATGGAGCCAAAAACATTCAGTACTTC. It encodes CASSPDGAKNIQYF.

The table lists this clonotype with a few counts. This chain links TRBV5-1 with TRBJ2-5; D may match TRBD1 or TRBD2 (5 bases each). The germline V and J ends were trimmed by 0 bases and 1 base, with 7 bases remaining between them. Germline-derived CDR1 and CDR2 are SGHRS and YFSETQ. This CDR3 contains 14 residues. DNA for the CDR3: TGCGCCAGCAGCTTGGACGGGGCCCAAGAGACCCAGTACTTC. Its translation is CASSLDGAQETQYF.

This clonotype was recorded many times. This chain links TRBV18 with TRBJ2-3; 7 bases map to TRBD1. Germline V gene lookup returns CDR1 KGHSH and CDR2 LQKENI. The CDR3 runs to 15 residues. V lost 5 bases to trimming and J lost 5 bases; unmatched junction nucleotides: 10. CDR3 DNA sequence: TGTGCCAGCTCAGACAGGGTTAGGGATCGAGATACGCAGTATTTT. This encodes CASSDRVRDRDTQYF.

This clonotype was recorded many times. V is TRBV15 and J is TRBJ2-7; a possible D gene is TRBD1 (6 bases). Trimming stripped 5 bases from V and 2 bases from J, with 13 bases between. The CDR3 loop spans 14 amino acids. Germline CDR1 LNHNV, CDR2 YYDKDF (reference sequence). The CDR3 protein is CATSLRGVTYEQYF. CDR3 in DNA: TGTGCCACCAGCCTCAGGGGTGTCACCTACGAGCAGTACTTC.

This clonotype was counted once. The chain joins TRBV5-4 to TRBJ2-1, with TRBD2 identical over 7 bases. With V trimmed by 4 bases and J by 7 bases, 11 bases remained unmatched. The germline gives CDR1 SGHNT, CDR2 YYREEE (reference sequence). The CDR3 consists of 15 residues. DNA for the CDR3: TGTGCCAGCAGCACAGCGGGATATCTTTCAAATGAGCAGTTCTTC. As protein: CASSTAGYLSNEQFF.